The 23 T cell receptor beta chains presented below share a single source sample, sequenced in a study of response to subunit inactivated influenza vaccine. TCRdb reprocessed the RT-PCR reads with MiXCR, giving one entry per CDR3 protein. In the table there are roughly 460,000 distinct CDR3 sequences, about 10% of which are singletons. This specimen consisted of PBMCs from blood, obtained about 6 weeks after vaccination. These receptors came from a man aged 45 to 65 who received an inactivated influenza vaccine.

This clonotype came up many times. V and J are TRBV7-2 and TRBJ2-7; D ambiguous. The CDR3 has 13 residues. V dropped 5 bases and J dropped 3 bases, with 11 bases sitting between them. CDR1 and CDR2 from the germline V gene are SGHTA and FQGNSA. The CDR3 sequence is CASSPDRYYEQYF. The CDR3 nucleotides are TGTGCCAGCAGCCCCGACCGGTACTACGAGCAGTACTTC.

This clonotype has only a few counts. The J gene is TRBJ1-2, the V gene TRBV20-1; 11 positions agree with TRBD1. CDR1 is DFQATT and CDR2 is SNEGSKA in the germline V gene (reference sequence). CDR3 size: 13 residues. The ends lost 2 bases at V and 8 bases at J; junction bases unmatched: 4. CDR3 residues: CSARYGQGAGYTF. DNA of the CDR3: TGCAGTGCTAGATACGGACAGGGGGCAGGCTACACCTTC.

This clonotype has just a few counts. The chain joins TRBV20-1 to TRBJ1-1; 8 bases match TRBD1. Unmatched junction bases numbered 4, after V lost 3 bases and J lost 1 base. CDR3 size: 14 residues. The germline gives CDR1 DFQATT, CDR2 SNEGSKA (reference sequence). The CDR3 is CSARRQGPNTEAFF. For the CDR3, the DNA is TGCAGTGCTAGGAGACAGGGGCCGAACACTGAAGCTTTCTTT.

The rearrangement links TRBV5-1 to TRBJ2-1, with D possibly being TRBD2 (5 bases). Germline V lookup: CDR1 SGHRS, CDR2 YFSETQ. V was clipped by 0 bases and J by 4 bases, with 11 bases between them. The CDR3 length is 15 residues. CDR3 region: CASSLGEPRYNEQFF. The CDR3 coding sequence is TGCGCCAGCAGCTTGGGGGAGCCCAGGTACAATGAGCAGTTCTTC.

This clonotype was detected a few times. The rearrangement links TRBV25-1 to TRBJ2-1; D unresolved. Looked up from germline, CDR1 is MGHDK and CDR2 is SYGVNS. V dropped 4 bases and J dropped 6 bases, with 13 bases sitting between them. This CDR3 comprises 14 residues. CDR3 amino acids: CASSGTPQGNEQFF. In DNA, the CDR3 is TGTGCCAGCAGTGGAACCCCTCAAGGCAATGAGCAGTTCTTC.

This clonotype was recorded a few times. V gene TRBV6-5 combines with J gene TRBJ2-1; perhaps TRBD1 as D (6 bases). Trimming stripped 5 bases from V and 8 bases from J, with 10 bases between. CDR3 size: 12 residues. Germline V gene data show CDR1 as MNHEY and CDR2 as SVGAGI. CDR3 loop: CASSTGLDEQFF. In DNA form, the CDR3 reads TGTGCCAGCAGTACAGGGCTGGATGAGCAGTTCTTC.

This clonotype was counted at least ten times. The chain's CDR3 is CASSLWVFQETQYF. In DNA, the CDR3 is TGTGCCAGCAGCTTATGGGTTTTCCAAGAGACCCAGTACTTC. The chain couples TRBV7-2 to TRBJ2-5; the D is unclear. V dropped 2 bases and J dropped 1 base, with 8 bases sitting between them. The CDR3 loop spans 14 amino acids. Germline values: CDR1 SGHTA, CDR2 FQGNSA. Supplemented by reference TRBV7-2 and TRBJ2-5, the full variable domain reads GAGVSQSPSNKVTEKGKDVELRCDPISGHTALYWYRQSLGQGLEFLIYFQGNSAPDKSGLPSDRFSAERTGGSVSTLTIQRTQQEDSAVYLCASSLWVFQETQYFGPGTRLLVL.

A few counts support this clonotype. V gene TRBV10-3 combines with J gene TRBJ2-1, with no clear D. The CDR3 runs to 13 residues. Germline CDR1 and CDR2: ENHRY and SYGVKD. Trimming shortened V by 6 bases and J by 5 bases, and 11 bases separated the two germline ends. DNA of the CDR3: TGTGCCATCAGCCTATCTAGGGACAATGAGCAGTTCTTC. Its protein product is CAISLSRDNEQFF.

The CDR3 DNA follows: TGTGCCAGCAGGAGACTAGCGCAAACCGGGGAGCTGTTTTTT. Protein product: CASRRLAQTGELFF. The chain employs TRBV6-2 or TRBV6-3 and TRBJ2-2, with 8 bases fitting TRBD2. Germline lookup yields CDR1 MNHEY and CDR2 SVGEGT. V lost 6 bases to trimming and J lost 5 bases; unmatched junction nucleotides: 5. CDR3 length: 14 amino acids.

This clonotype has just a few counts. The CDR3 here is CASSLGSLDNIQYF. CDR3 DNA sequence: TGTGCCAGCAGCTTAGGGTCACTAGATAACATTCAGTACTTC. The J gene is TRBJ2-4, the V gene TRBV7-6, with D possibly TRBD2 on 5 matching bases. Trimming took 1 base from V and 7 from J, leaving 11 bases between them. The CDR3 has 14 amino acids. Germline V gene data show CDR1 as SGHVS and CDR2 as FNYEAQ.

This clonotype was seen at least ten times. V and J are TRBV20-1 and TRBJ2-1; TRBD2 matches at 11 bases. CDR3 length equals 17 residues. V dropped 4 bases and J dropped 0; count of bases not matched to a gene: 8. Germline V gene data show CDR1 as DFQATT and CDR2 as SNEGSKA (reference sequence). The CDR3: CSATPGLAVSSYNEQFF. The CDR3 DNA reads as TGCAGTGCTACCCCGGGACTAGCGGTTAGCTCCTACAATGAGCAGTTCTTC.

This clonotype has a handful of counts. The chain is built from TRBV7-2 and TRBJ1-5; no clear D. Germline lookup yields CDR1 SGHTA and CDR2 FQGNSA. This CDR3 is 14 amino acids long. Trimming stripped 6 bases from V and 3 bases from J, with 12 bases between. CDR3 DNA: TGTGCCAGCAGTCAATACGGACTCAATCAGCCCCAGCATTTT. Translation gives CASSQYGLNQPQHF. The whole variable domain, remainder taken from reference TRBV7-2 and TRBJ1-5, is GAGVSQSPSNKVTEKGKDVELRCDPISGHTALYWYRQSLGQGLEFLIYFQGNSAPDKSGLPSDRFSAERTGGSVSTLTIQRTQQEDSAVYLCASSQYGLNQPQHFGDGTRLSIL.

This clonotype was recorded at least ten times. The V call is TRBV20-1, the J call TRBJ2-7, with no clear D. CDR1 and CDR2 (germline): DFQATT, SNEGSKA (reference sequence). The CDR3 extends over 11 amino acids. V shed 1 base and J shed 6 bases, with 7 bases lying between them. The CDR3 nucleotides are TGCAGTGCTAGAGCCTATAGCGAGCAGTACTTC. The encoded protein is CSARAYSEQYF.

The V call is TRBV7-9, the J call TRBJ1-2; D might be TRBD1 (5 bases). Germline values: CDR1 SEHNR, CDR2 FQNEAQ (reference sequence). CDR3 size: 15 residues. Between the trimmed V and J ends, which lost 1 base and 7 bases, there was a span of 16 bases. The CDR3 loop reads CASSLERTLTGGYTF. CDR3 nucleotides: TGTGCCAGCAGCTTAGAGCGGACCCTCACAGGTGGCTACACCTTC.

This clonotype was seen more than once but under ten times. This chain connects TRBV29-1 to TRBJ2-5; D is unresolved. CDR3 length: 14 residues. Germline V gene lookup returns CDR1 SQVTM and CDR2 ANQGSEA. Trimming took 2 bases from V and 2 from J, leaving 12 bases between them. The CDR3 nucleotides read TGCAGCGTTGAATCGTTTTGGTCACAAGAGACCCAGTACTTC. It yields the protein CSVESFWSQETQYF.

This clonotype was detected only a few times. The chain carries TRBV6-1 and TRBJ1-5, with D possibly being TRBD1 (5 bases). The germline V gene encodes CDR1 MNHNS and CDR2 SASEGT. Trimming removed 6 bases at V and 2 bases at J, with 17 bases between. This CDR3 contains 16 residues. CDR3 sequence (DNA): TGTGCCAGCAGAAACGCTGGGGCAAGGGGCAATCAGCCCCAGCATTTT. Amino acids: CASRNAGARGNQPQHF.

This clonotype was counted many times. CDR3 DNA: TGTGCCAGCAGTTCTTGGACTAGCGGGAGTAGACCCACAGATACGCAGTATTTT. Its translation is CASSSWTSGSRPTDTQYF. The chain carries TRBV28 and TRBJ2-3; 13 nucleotides line up with TRBD2. This CDR3 has 18 amino acids. CDR1 MDHEN and CDR2 SYDVKM come from the germline V gene. J lost 2 bases, V lost 4 bases, and 9 bases had no gene match.

This clonotype was recorded at least ten times. The rearrangement joins TRBV29-1 to TRBJ1-2; D may be TRBD1 (5 bases). Between the trimmed V and J ends, which lost 7 bases and 8 bases, there was a span of 17 bases. CDR1 and CDR2 (germline): SQVTM, ANQGSEA. This CDR3 comprises 12 residues. CDR3 nucleotides: TGCAGCGCTCCGACAGACTTGAAGGGCTACACCTTC. Translation gives CSAPTDLKGYTF.

This clonotype was counted between two and nine times. The chain is built from TRBV29-1 and TRBJ2-2, with D tentatively TRBD1 (6 bases). This CDR3 has 14 amino acids. V lost 3 bases to trimming and J lost 3 bases, with 11 bases between them. CDR1 SQVTM and CDR2 ANQGSEA come from the germline V gene. CDR3 coding DNA: TGCAGCGTTGATCGGGACACATACACCGGGGAGCTGTTTTTT. Protein product: CSVDRDTYTGELFF.

V gene TRBV20-1 combines with J gene TRBJ2-7; 14 nucleotides agree with TRBD2. The germline gives CDR1 DFQATT, CDR2 SNEGSKA (reference sequence). J was trimmed by 2 bases and V by 5 bases; bases with no gene match: 11. CDR3 length: 17 amino acids. In DNA, the CDR3 is TGCAGTGCTTCGGGACCCCGGACTAGCGGGAGGACCTACGAGCAGTACTTC. Its protein is CSASGPRTSGRTYEQYF.

To note about this clonotype: Likely a read error: the CDR3 ends without its conserved phenylalanine or tryptophan. The chain recombines TRBV12-3 or TRBV12-4 with TRBJ2-7; no definite D call. V was clipped by 1 base and J by 7 bases, with 8 bases between them. This CDR3 comprises 12 residues. CDR3 protein: CASSLGTREQYY. CDR3 nucleotide sequence: TGTGCCAGCAGTTTAGGTACGAGGGAGCAGTACTAC.

A remark on this clonotype: The junction does not match germline at one end; this may be a read error. The gene calls are TRBV6-1 and TRBJ2-1, with 7 bases that match TRBD2. There are 14 residues in the CDR3. Germline V gene data show CDR1 as MNHNS and CDR2 as SASEGT. The CDR3 is CATSAGRAHNEQFF. The CDR3 bases are TGTGCCACCAGTGCGGGGAGGGCCCATAATGAGCAGTTCTTC.

The chain joins TRBV12-3 or TRBV12-4 to TRBJ1-1; tentative D call: TRBD1 (6 bases). Trimming pared 2 bases from V and 5 bases from J, leaving 15 bases between. The CDR3 has 15 amino acids. The CDR3, as DNA: TGTGCCAGCAGTTTACCCGGGGGGGCGGGGACTGAAGCTTTCTTT. Its protein product is CASSLPGGAGTEAFF.